The rows below give T cell receptor beta chains drawn from one sample of a study of human T cells and chemical hapten exposure. Each CDR3 protein gets one entry after TCRdb re-called the RACE reads with MiXCR. The sample shows 300,000 to 350,000 distinct CDR3 sequences, around 7% of them seen only once. The source was whole blood, collected in connection with sensitization to the hapten diphenylcyclopropenone (DPC). The receptors come from a woman aged 18-29 years with alopecia areata. Some clones in this sample may be carry-over from other donors' samples. Each CDR3 is given with its conserved first and last residue. The order of the fields is J gene, clone size, V gene, D gene, CDR3 DNA, CDR3 protein. D genes are given only for firm matches. Where a row states a size, it is once, few, many or the class of an expanded clone; other rows omit it.

TRBJ1-5 few TRBV4-1 - TGCGCCAGCAGCCAAGAGCGCCGGGGGAATCAGCCCCAGCATTTT CASSQERRGNQPQHF
TRBJ2-1 many TRBV18 - TGTGCCAGCTCACCCCGGGCACGGTGGCCGTTCTTC CASSPRARWPFF
TRBJ2-5 few TRBV28 TRBD2 TGTGCCAGCAGCAAAGGGACTAGCGGGGGACCCCTTGACCCGTACTTC CASSKGTSGGPLDPYF
TRBJ2-5 few TRBV7-9 - TGTGCCAGCAGCTTAGGGAAAGGGGGCCAAGAGACCCAGTACTTC CASSLGKGGQETQYF
TRBJ2-7 few TRBV5-1 TRBD1 TGCGCCAGCAGCCCCCCCGGGACAGGGGCCTACGAGCAGTACTTC CASSPPGTGAYEQYF
TRBJ1-5 many TRBV29-1 TRBD1 TGCAGCGTTGATCAGGGGGGCGCTCAGCCCCAGCATTTT CSVDQGGAQPQHF
TRBJ2-7 many TRBV27 - TGTGCCAGCAGTCTGGGACCGGCCTACGAGCAGTACTTC CASSLGPAYEQYF
TRBJ2-3 - TRBV24-1 TRBD2 TGTGCCACCAGTGACCCGACTAGCGGGGGGTGGACAGATACGCAGTATTTT CATSDPTSGGWTDTQYF
TRBJ1-2 few TRBV18 - TGTGCCAGCTCACCACCCACAGAAGGGAGCTATGGCTACACCTTC CASSPPTEGSYGYTF
TRBJ2-5 many TRBV29-1 - TGCAGCCTGTGGGGAGAAGAGACCCAGTACTTC CSLWGEETQYF
TRBJ1-2 few TRBV9 - TGTGCCAGCAGCGTAGTCAGGGGTCCGGAACAAGGCTACACCTTC CASSVVRGPEQGYTF
TRBJ2-1 - TRBV6-5 - TGTGCCAGCAGAGATATCGGGACCCATCACAATGAGCAGTTCTTC CASRDIGTHHNEQFF
TRBJ2-2 - TRBV7-9 - TGTGCCAGCAGAGATTCAGGGAGACCGAACACCGGGGAGCTGTTTTTT CASRDSGRPNTGELFF
TRBJ1-6 - TRBV4-3 - TGCGCCAGCAGCCAAGATTACGGAAAGAGCTCCTATAATTCACCCCTCCACTTT CASSQDYGKSSYNSPLHF
TRBJ2-5 many TRBV2 - TGTGCCAGCAGGCGTCAGGACACCCAAGAGACCCAGTACTTC CASRRQDTQETQYF
TRBJ2-3 few TRBV12-3/TRBV12-4 - TGTGCCAGCAGTTTGGCGCTAGCCGCAGATACGCAGTATTTT CASSLALAADTQYF
TRBJ1-1 once TRBV4-3 - TGCGCCAGCAGCCAGAATCCGTCCGGCCTTACTGAAGCTTTCTTT CASSQNPSGLTEAFF
TRBJ1-5 many TRBV4-3 - TGCGCCAGCAGCCAAGATCGGGGGGTCTATCATCAGCCCCAGCATTTT CASSQDRGVYHQPQHF
TRBJ2-3 - TRBV6-2/TRBV6-3 TRBD2 TGTGCCAGCAGTTACGTCGCGGCTAGCGGATTCACAGATACGCAGTATTTT CASSYVAASGFTDTQYF
TRBJ2-3 - TRBV7-2 TRBD2 TGTGCCAGCAGCTCCGGACTAGCGGGGGGGCAGTCAGATACGCAGTATTTT CASSSGLAGGQSDTQYF
TRBJ2-3 - TRBV6-2/TRBV6-3 - TGTGCCAGCAGTTACGGTACGCGGCGACCAGATACGCAGTATTTT CASSYGTRRPDTQYF
TRBJ1-4 - TRBV6-1 - TGTGCCAGCGGAAGACCCAGAAAACTGTTTTTT CASGRPRKLFF
TRBJ2-3 few TRBV2 TRBD2 TGTGCCAGCACCCTGAGTAGCGGGGCCACAGATACGCAGTATTTT CASTLSSGATDTQYF
TRBJ2-7 many TRBV5-5 TRBD2 TGTGCCAGCAGCTTACTAGCGGGCGAGCAGTACTTC CASSLLAGEQYF
TRBJ1-5 few TRBV20-1 - TGCGGCGAATCTAATCAGCCCCAGCATTTT CGESNQPQHF
TRBJ1-2 few TRBV6-6 - TGTGCCAGCAGTTACCGCCAGGAGGCCAATGGCTACACCTTC CASSYRQEANGYTF
TRBJ1-1 - TRBV7-8 - TGTGCCAGCTCTTATCCAGGGCCGCTGAACACTGAAGCTTTCTTT CASSYPGPLNTEAFF
TRBJ2-5 - TRBV12-3/TRBV12-4 - TGTGCCAGCAGTTTCCTTGGGGAGACCCAGTACTTC CASSFLGETQYF
TRBJ2-2 - TRBV11-2 - TGTGCCAGCAGGGTCCCTCGGGGGTCGAACACCGGGGAGCTGTTTTTT CASRVPRGSNTGELFF
TRBJ2-5 few TRBV7-9 TRBD2 TGTGCCAGCAGCCCGAGCGGGGCGGGAGAGACCCAGTACTTC CASSPSGAGETQYF
TRBJ2-3 many TRBV9 - TGTGCCAGCAGCGTTTACAACGGCGGTCCTAGCACAGATACGCAGTATTTT CASSVYNGGPSTDTQYF
TRBJ2-4 few TRBV4-2 TRBD2 TGTGCCAGCAGCCAAGTAATAGCGGGGGGGCTGTGGAACATTCAGTACTTC CASSQVIAGGLWNIQYF
TRBJ2-5 few TRBV12-3/TRBV12-4 TRBD2 TGTGCCAGCAGTTGGACTAGCGGCCAAGTCGAGACCCAGTACTTC CASSWTSGQVETQYF
TRBJ1-1 - TRBV28 TRBD1 TGTGCCAGCAGTTTATCGGCAGGGGGAGCGACTGAAGCTTTCTTT CASSLSAGGATEAFF
TRBJ2-7 few TRBV4-2 - TGTGCCAGCAGCCAAGATCGCGGAGACAACTACGAGCAGTACTTC CASSQDRGDNYEQYF
TRBJ2-7 - TRBV5-4 - TGTGCCAGCAGCTTGCGCGGGGCCGAGCAGTACTTC CASSLRGAEQYF
TRBJ2-2 few TRBV4-2 - TGTGCCAGCAGCCAAGATAGGGGCGGGTACACCGGGGAGCTGTTTTTT CASSQDRGGYTGELFF
TRBJ2-3 - TRBV6-5 - TGTGCCAGCAGGAACTCCGGAAGCACAGATACGCAGTATTTT CASRNSGSTDTQYF
TRBJ2-2 few TRBV12-3/TRBV12-4 - TGTGCCAGCAGTCCCACCCCCGTAACCGGGGAGCTGTTTTTT CASSPTPVTGELFF
TRBJ1-6 many TRBV20-1 - TGCAGTGCTAGGCTAACCGGGACCCTGGTCTCGCCCCTCCACTTT CSARLTGTLVSPLHF
TRBJ1-3 - TRBV12-3/TRBV12-4 - TGTGCCAGCAGTTATTTGAGCTCTGGAAACACCATATATTTT CASSYLSSGNTIYF
TRBJ2-1 few TRBV25-1 TRBD2 TGTGCCAGCAGTGAATTTCGCGGGGGGGCCCAGAATGAGCAGTTCTTC CASSEFRGGAQNEQFF
TRBJ2-3 - TRBV6-2/TRBV6-3 - TGTGCCAGCAGTTACTCGGTCACTAGCCCAGATACGCAGTATTTT CASSYSVTSPDTQYF
TRBJ1-2 - TRBV2 TRBD1 TGTGCCAGCAGGGTCACAGGGGACCCTGGCTACACCTTC CASRVTGDPGYTF
TRBJ2-6 few TRBV6-2/TRBV6-3 TRBD1 TGTGCCAGCAGTTACTCGATGAGGGGGCCTCGAAACTCTGGGGCCAACGTCCTGACTTTC CASSYSMRGPRNSGANVLTF
TRBJ2-1 - TRBV5-4 TRBD2 TGTGCCAGCAGCTTATGGCGGGGGGGATACAATGAGCAGTTCTTC CASSLWRGGYNEQFF
TRBJ2-3 few TRBV6-2/TRBV6-3 - TGTGCCAGCAGATACCTTTCGGCTGCAGATCCAGATACGCAGTATTTT CASRYLSAADPDTQYF